This TCR beta chain was documented in a study of T cell changes during pregnancy in multiple sclerosis (dated by TCRdb to the late 2010s). Broadly, across the study: The study looked at changes in the T cell repertoire across pregnancy in women with multiple sclerosis.

CDR1 is given as SSHAT and CDR2 as FNYEAQ, both from the germline V gene (reference sequence). The CDR3 runs 18 amino acids, cysteine and phenylalanine included. Kept here is only the CDR3 DNA, which spans 54 bases and is read in frame from base 1. Library preparation used the immunoSEQ multiplex PCR assay. The table was pulled from immuneACCESS by TCRdb, which kept in-frame rearrangements only. Such tables lose some clones; where checked, under half of the loss comes from unresolved V genes, and the rest has no known cause. A total of roughly 40,000 clones appear in this sample, almost 95% of them only once. The top ten hold 0.7% to 1% of the sample. In the case of this clone: The antigen it recognizes is unknown. One end of the junction varies from germline; a read error may be responsible.

This TCR was sampled from a female donor with multiple sclerosis, enrolled in a pregnancy study. Recombination connected TRBV7-7 to TRBJ2-2; TRBD2 could be the D gene, as 6 bases match. The input for sequencing was CD4+ T cells from peripheral blood mononuclear cells, taken before pregnancy. CDR3 reads: CASSPREVRVANTGELFF. The DNA sequence reads TGTGCTAGCAGCCCTAGGGAGGTTCGAGTAGCGAACACCGGGGAGCTGTTTTTT.